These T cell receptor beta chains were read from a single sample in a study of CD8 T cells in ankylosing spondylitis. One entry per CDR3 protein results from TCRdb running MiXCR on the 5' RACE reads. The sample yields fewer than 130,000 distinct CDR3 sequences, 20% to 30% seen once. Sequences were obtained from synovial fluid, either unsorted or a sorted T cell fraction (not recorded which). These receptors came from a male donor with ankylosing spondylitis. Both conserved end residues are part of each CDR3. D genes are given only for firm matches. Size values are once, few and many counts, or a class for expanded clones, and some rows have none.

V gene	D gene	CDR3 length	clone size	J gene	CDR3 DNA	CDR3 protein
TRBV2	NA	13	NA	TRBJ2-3	TGTGCCAGCAGTCCATCCCAGGGAGATACGCAGTATTTT	CASSPSQGDTQYF
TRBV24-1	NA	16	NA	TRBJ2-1	TGTGCCACCAGTGATTATGGACGAACGTCCTACAATGAGCAGTTCTTC	CATSDYGRTSYNEQFF
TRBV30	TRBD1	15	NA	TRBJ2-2	TGTGCCTGGAGTCGAACAGGGGGCTATGGCGGGGAGCTGTTTTTT	CAWSRTGGYGGELFF
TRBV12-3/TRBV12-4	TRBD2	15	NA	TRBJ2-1	TGTGCCAGCAGCCCGGGACTAGCGTATAACAATGAGCAGTTCTTC	CASSPGLAYNNEQFF
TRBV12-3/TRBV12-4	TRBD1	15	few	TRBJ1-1	TGTGCCAGCAGCGGGACAGCGAGCGCGAACACTGAAGCTTTCTTT	CASSGTASANTEAFF
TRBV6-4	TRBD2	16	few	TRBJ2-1	TGTGCCAGCAGTGTCCTACCGGGACTAGCATACAATGAGCAGTTCTTC	CASSVLPGLAYNEQFF
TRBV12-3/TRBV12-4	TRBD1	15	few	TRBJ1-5	TGTGCCAGCAGTTTCGCAGGGGGCGGCAATCAGCCCCAGCATTTT	CASSFAGGGNQPQHF
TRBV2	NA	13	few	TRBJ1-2	TGTGCCAGCAGTGAGGCAGGTGTCTATGGCTACACCTTC	CASSEAGVYGYTF
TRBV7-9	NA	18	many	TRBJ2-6	TGTGCCAGCAGCCGAATTTGGGCCGACAGTCCTGGGGCCAACGTCCTGACTTTC	CASSRIWADSPGANVLTF
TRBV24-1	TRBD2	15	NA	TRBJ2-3	TGTGCCACCAGTGATTTGACCGGGAGGGCAGATACGCAGTATTTT	CATSDLTGRADTQYF
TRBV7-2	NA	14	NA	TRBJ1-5	TGTGCCAGCAGCTTAATACAGGCGGGGGGGGCCCAGCATTTT	CASSLIQAGGAQHF
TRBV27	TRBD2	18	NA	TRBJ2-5	TGTGCCAGCAGTCACCACAGGGGACTAGCGGGGGCCGGGGGGACCCAGTACTTC	CASSHHRGLAGAGGTQYF
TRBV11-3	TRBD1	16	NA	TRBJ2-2	TGTGCCAGCAGCTTGGGACAGGGGAGGAATCCCGGGGAGCTGTTTTTT	CASSLGQGRNPGELFF
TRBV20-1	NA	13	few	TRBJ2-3	TGCAGTGCTAGTGAGGACGCAGGGGATACGCAGTATTTT	CSASEDAGDTQYF
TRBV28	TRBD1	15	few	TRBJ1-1	TGTGCCAGCATCGACAGGGGGGCACTGAACACTGAAGCTTTCTTT	CASIDRGALNTEAFF